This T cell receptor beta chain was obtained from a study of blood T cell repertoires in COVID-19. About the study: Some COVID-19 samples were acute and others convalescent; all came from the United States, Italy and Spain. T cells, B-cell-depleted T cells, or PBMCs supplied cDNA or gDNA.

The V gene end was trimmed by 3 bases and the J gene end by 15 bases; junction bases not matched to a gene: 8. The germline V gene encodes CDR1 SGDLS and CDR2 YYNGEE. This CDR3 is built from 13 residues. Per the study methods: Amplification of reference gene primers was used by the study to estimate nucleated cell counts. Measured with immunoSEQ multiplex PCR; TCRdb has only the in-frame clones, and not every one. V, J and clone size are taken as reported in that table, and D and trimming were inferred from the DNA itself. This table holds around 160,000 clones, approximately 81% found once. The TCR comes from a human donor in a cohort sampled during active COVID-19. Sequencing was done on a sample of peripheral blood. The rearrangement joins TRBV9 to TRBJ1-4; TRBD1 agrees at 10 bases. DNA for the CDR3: TGTGCCAGCAGCGCGGAGGACAGGGGGACGGTGTTTTTT. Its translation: CASSAEDRGTVFF.